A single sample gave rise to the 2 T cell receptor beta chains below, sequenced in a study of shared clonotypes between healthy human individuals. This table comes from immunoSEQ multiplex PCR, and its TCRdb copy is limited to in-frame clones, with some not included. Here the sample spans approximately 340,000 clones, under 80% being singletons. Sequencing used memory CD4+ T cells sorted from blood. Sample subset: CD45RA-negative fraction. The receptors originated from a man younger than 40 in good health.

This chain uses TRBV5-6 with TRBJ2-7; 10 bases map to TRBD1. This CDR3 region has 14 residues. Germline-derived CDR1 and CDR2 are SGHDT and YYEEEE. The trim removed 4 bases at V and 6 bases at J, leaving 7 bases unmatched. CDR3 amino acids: CASSTTGGGGEQYF. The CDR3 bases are TGTGCCAGCAGCACGACAGGGGGCGGGGGCGAGCAGTACTTC. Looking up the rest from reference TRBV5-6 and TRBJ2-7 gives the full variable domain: DAGVTQSPTHLIKTRGQQVTLRCSPKSGHDTVSWYQQALGQGPQFIFQYYEEEERQRGNFPDRFSGHQFPNYSSELNVNALLLGDSALYLCASSTTGGGGEQYFGPGTRLTVT.

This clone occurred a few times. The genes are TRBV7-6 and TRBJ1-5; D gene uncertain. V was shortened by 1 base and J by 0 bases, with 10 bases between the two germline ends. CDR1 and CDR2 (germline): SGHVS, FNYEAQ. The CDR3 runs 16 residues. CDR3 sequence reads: CASSLEAASSNQPQHF. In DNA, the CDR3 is TGTGCCAGCAGCTTAGAAGCAGCAAGTAGCAATCAGCCCCAGCATTTT.